The rows below give T cell receptor beta chains drawn from one sample of a study of T-cell reconstitution after alpha-beta-depleted transplantation in children. TCRdb fed the PCR reads into MiXCR, producing one record per CDR3 protein. The top ten clones hold roughly 28% of a sample with about a million distinct CDR3 sequences, roughly 29% of them seen once. The sequences come from PBMCs, mostly from graft donor cells, collected 360 days after TCRalphabeta/CD19-depleted stem cell transplant. The receptor set was obtained from a boy less than two years old who had a stem cell transplant for SCID, so the T cells may come from the graft donor. The CDR3 runs from the conserved cysteine through the conserved F or W. The order of the fields is V gene, CDR3 protein.

>TRBV5-1
CASSSEVRQPTEAFF
>TRBV7-2
CASSLAGTTFRYSYEQYF
>TRBV12-3/TRBV12-4
CASSLRYRASGANVLTF
>TRBV5-6
CASSLRSWARSYEQYF
>TRBV2
CASSFLQGAATDTQYF
>TRBV28
CASSPTRGYTF
>TRBV3-1
CASSPTGHANNEQFF
>TRBV20-1
CSVRERGAVNEQFF
>TRBV11-2
CASSLVTSGGWWTQYF
>TRBV24-1
CATSDPASGLNEQFF
>TRBV7-2
CASSLNPVGVAKNIQYF
>TRBV2
CASSDVGAGYEQYF
>TRBV5-1
CASSSGSGGVFSTDTQYF
>TRBV3-1
CASSQGGQLNQPQHF
>TRBV24-1
CATSDPGQDNEQYF
>TRBV7-7
CASSSYLTDTQYF
>TRBV6-5
CASSYSAGNTEAFF
>TRBV5-1
CASSLFSRRDGTYEQYF
>TRBV12-3/TRBV12-4
CASRPPPGQENIQYF
>TRBV29-1
CSVAGGISYEQYF
>TRBV25-1
CASSFDLTNTGELFF
>TRBV25-1
CASSERKARTDTQYF
>TRBV12-3/TRBV12-4
CASSLVSGGIRDNEQFF
>TRBV29-1
CSVEGGDEQFF
>TRBV5-5
CASTYSTGDTGELFF
>TRBV15
CATSKGLADYNEQFF
>TRBV11-2
CASSLEGLLNTEAFF
>TRBV11-2
CASSLVAGAEAFF
>TRBV7-9
CASSPLRVADTQYF
>TRBV6-5
CASSYQRFYGYTF
>TRBV11-2
CASSGGTGDEKLFF
>TRBV15
CATSRDIGSGNTIYF
>TRBV7-8
CASSALPGQVGYTF
>TRBV11-2
CASSLGLPSGGAHEQYF
>TRBV3-1
CASADMYEQYF
>TRBV28
CASSRPPANTEAFF
>TRBV7-2
CASGVSFLETQYF
>TRBV5-1
CASSLGDSGANVLTF
>TRBV27
CASSLWGDNEQFF
>TRBV12-3/TRBV12-4
CASSFGGELGTSNQPQHF
>TRBV12-3/TRBV12-4
CASTPRRGSDTQYF
>TRBV4-3
CASSQAHRDPENYGYTF
>TRBV24-1
CATSDDIRREQFF
>TRBV12-3/TRBV12-4
CASREGHGAGPQHF
>TRBV28
CASSPALTGTSGANVLTF
>TRBV7-2
CASSLLRQASTDTQYF
>TRBV4-1
CASSQDSLAGGRGSYNEQFF
>TRBV20-1
CSARAKDRDYGYTF
>TRBV24-1
CATSDVPGPRDHEQFF
>TRBV20-1
CSARHLAGGSYEQYF
>TRBV20-1
CSVPMGQGRGGELFF
>TRBV12-3/TRBV12-4
CASSKKNEQFF